This T cell receptor (beta chain) was sequenced during a study of blood T cells in healthy people across ages. Study summary: Template switching recovered approximately one barcoded beta molecule for every two T cells.

This clonotype was counted a few times. PCR was performed a second time for about 7 to 12 cycles using a sample-barcoded 5' primer and a J-beta primer mix. TCRdb independently ran MiXCR on the 5' RACE reads; one entry per CDR3 protein. The sample yields 720,000 or so distinct CDR3 sequences, approximately 40% seen once. Germline loops: CDR1 SGHTA, CDR2 FQGTGA. After removal of 5 bases from V and 7 bases from J, the junction contained 7 bases not matched to a gene. This CDR3 spans 15 amino acids. The V gene is TRBV7-3, the J gene TRBJ2-1; TRBD2 matches 11 bases. This receptor was obtained from an older man in good health. Sequencing used blood. The CDR3 nucleotides are TGTGCCAGCAGCCCTCATAGCGGGAGGGGTAATGAGCAGTTCTTC. Its protein product is CASSPHSGRGNEQFF.